This note documents a single T cell receptor (beta chain) sequence. The CDR3 consists of 15 residues. The germline V gene has CDR1 SGHRS and CDR2 YFSETQ. The ends were cut back, 4 bases at V and 5 bases at J, with 15 bases in the middle. The sample originates from a study of human versus mouse CDR3 diversity and MHC coevolution. The protocol was immunoSEQ multiplex PCR, while the TCRdb copy is restricted to in-frame clones and leaves out a portion. The table includes some 82,000 clones, 93% detected once. This clonotype was obtained from a person aged 30 to 69 in good health. The chain links TRBV5-1 to TRBJ2-2; possible D gene TRBD1, 5 bases. The material sequenced was naive CD4+ T cells from blood. Subset defined: CD45RO-negative CD62L-positive naive CD4 T cells. As DNA, the CDR3 is TGCGCCAGCAGCGACCAAGGGGCTGTTACCGGGGAGCTGTTTTTT. This gives the protein CASSDQGAVTGELFF.